These T cell receptor beta chains were read from a single sample in a study of control samples from healthy donors and cancer patients. Repertoires were generated with immunoSEQ multiplex PCR, while TCRdb's copy carries only in-frame clones and drops some. The sample lists 190,000 or so clones, 90% to 95% occurring once. Sequencing was performed on blood. Receptors were obtained from a man aged 18 to 30 in good health. Both conserved end residues are part of each CDR3. D genes are given only for firm matches. Expanded clones get a size class; other rows say once, few or many, or leave the size out.

size	J	V	D	DNA	CDR3
NA	TRBJ2-1	TRBV7-9	NA	TGTGCCAGCAGCCTAATACGGGGGGCCTCCTACAATGAGCAGTTCTTC	CASSLIRGASYNEQFF
NA	TRBJ2-7	TRBV6-1	NA	TGTGCCAGCAGTGAAGCAGGGGTCGGCGAGCAGTACTTC	CASSEAGVGEQYF
NA	TRBJ2-5	TRBV24-1	TRBD1	TGTGCCACCAGTGGCTCCGGGACAGGACAAGAGACCCAGTACTTC	CATSGSGTGQETQYF
NA	TRBJ1-3	TRBV9	NA	TGTGCCAGCAGCGTAGGGGCACTAAGCTCTGGAAACACCATATATTTT	CASSVGALSSGNTIYF
NA	TRBJ1-4	TRBV12-5	TRBD1	TGTGCTAGTGGCCCGGGACAGGGAAATGAAAAACTGTTTTTT	CASGPGQGNEKLFF
NA	TRBJ2-5	TRBV7-3	TRBD1	TGTGCCAGCAGCCGGACCGGGACAGACCAAGAGACCCAGTACTTC	CASSRTGTDQETQYF
NA	TRBJ1-1	TRBV5-6	NA	TGTGCCAGCAGCTTGGTGAACACTGAAGCTTTCTTT	CASSLVNTEAFF
few	TRBJ2-5	TRBV9	TRBD1	TGTGCCAGCAGCGTAGATGGACAGGGCCAAGAGACCCAGTACTTC	CASSVDGQGQETQYF
NA	TRBJ2-1	TRBV24-1	NA	TGTGCCACCAGTGATTTGCGCGAGCAGTTCTTC	CATSDLREQFF
NA	TRBJ1-1	TRBV5-1	NA	TGCGCCAGCAAGGTCACACCGTGGGGCAGGGTGAACACTGAAGCTTTCTTT	CASKVTPWGRVNTEAFF
NA	TRBJ1-6	TRBV28	NA	TGTGCCAGCAGTCTCCGGACAAAGGGTGGTTCACCCCTCCACTTT	CASSLRTKGGSPLHF
NA	TRBJ1-1	TRBV7-2	TRBD1	TGTGCCAGCAGCTTAGGACGGACAGGGATGAACACTGAAGCTTTCTTT	CASSLGRTGMNTEAFF
NA	TRBJ1-2	TRBV5-4	NA	TGTGCCAGCAGCGGAACCTATGGCTACACCTTC	CASSGTYGYTF
NA	TRBJ1-5	TRBV10-3	NA	TGTGCCATCAGAGGGGACAATCAGCCCCAGCATTTT	CAIRGDNQPQHF
NA	TRBJ1-4	TRBV28	TRBD1	TGTGCCAGCAGTTCGTACAGGGGTGGTAATGAAAAACTGTTTTTT	CASSSYRGGNEKLFF
NA	TRBJ2-1	TRBV6-1	TRBD2	TGTGCCAGCAGTGAAGCGGGGGGGTTTATGAATGAGCAGTTCTTC	CASSEAGGFMNEQFF
NA	TRBJ2-2	TRBV19	TRBD1	TGTGCCAGTTGGGACAGGGAGAACACCGGGGAGCTGTTTTTT	CASWDRENTGELFF
NA	TRBJ2-2	TRBV19	NA	TGTGCCAGTAGTAAATCTGGAGTGAGCACCGGGGAGCTGTTTTTT	CASSKSGVSTGELFF
NA	TRBJ2-2	TRBV24-1	TRBD1	TGTGCCACCAGTGATGTCGACAGGGGGCTCACCGGGGAGCTGTTTTTT	CATSDVDRGLTGELFF
NA	TRBJ1-6	TRBV30	TRBD1	TGTGCCTGGAGTGTATTGGGACAGGGGGTCATCCTGTACCCCAATTCACCCCTCCACTTT	CAWSVLGQGVILYPNSPLHF
few	TRBJ1-5	TRBV6-1	NA	TGTGCCAGCAGTGAAGCGAGGGGGAGTCAGCCCCAGCATTTT	CASSEARGSQPQHF
once	TRBJ1-1	TRBV5-4	NA	TGTGCCAGCAGCTGGGAGGTGTCCACTGAAGCTTTCTTT	CASSWEVSTEAFF
NA	TRBJ2-3	TRBV4-2	TRBD2	TGTGCCAGCAGCCAAGGTTTAAGCGGGGGGACAGATACGCAGTATTTT	CASSQGLSGGTDTQYF
NA	TRBJ1-6	TRBV10-2	NA	TGCGCCAGCAGTCGAGACAGCTCCTATAATTCACCCCTCCACTTT	CASSRDSSYNSPLHF
NA	TRBJ2-5	TRBV4-2	TRBD2	TGTGCCAGCAGCCACCGTAGCGGGGGGACCCCAGAAACCCAGTACTTC	CASSHRSGGTPETQYF
NA	TRBJ2-7	TRBV27	TRBD1	TGTGCCAGCAGTTTATCGGCGGGACAGGGGAGCTACGAGCAGTACTTC	CASSLSAGQGSYEQYF
NA	TRBJ1-5	TRBV28	NA	TGTGCCAGCAGTTTACCGGGGGTAAGCAATCAGCCCCAGCATTTT	CASSLPGVSNQPQHF
NA	TRBJ2-7	TRBV7-2	TRBD1	TGTGCCAGCAGCCGGGGCCTATACGATGGGACAGGGGAGTACGAGCAGTACTTC	CASSRGLYDGTGEYEQYF
NA	TRBJ2-3	TRBV2	NA	TGTGCCTCCCGAGAGACAGCATCTAGCACAGATACGCAGTATTTT	CASRETASSTDTQYF
NA	TRBJ1-2	TRBV18	TRBD1	TGTGCCAGCTCACCTTCAGAAGGGGGCCGAGACTATGGCTACACCTTC	CASSPSEGGRDYGYTF
once	TRBJ1-5	TRBV19	NA	TGTGCCACGGGCGGTTTGTCGCCCCAGCATTTT	CATGGLSPQHF
NA	TRBJ2-7	TRBV30	NA	TGTGCCTGGAGTGTACGGTCCTACGAGCAGTACTTC	CAWSVRSYEQYF
NA	TRBJ1-2	TRBV4-1	NA	TGCGCCAGCAGCCAAGTAGGGCAAAAAGACTATGGCTACACCTTC	CASSQVGQKDYGYTF
NA	TRBJ1-4	TRBV2	NA	TGTGCCAGCAGTGTAAATGGGCCAGGGGAAGGTGAAAAACTGTTTTTT	CASSVNGPGEGEKLFF
NA	TRBJ1-5	TRBV28	NA	TGTGCCAGCAGCTCAGGGGATCAGCCCCAGCATTTT	CASSSGDQPQHF
few	TRBJ2-2	TRBV5-1	TRBD1	TGCGCCAGCAGCCACCGGACAGGCGACACCGGGGAGCTGTTTTTT	CASSHRTGDTGELFF
NA	TRBJ1-1	TRBV2	NA	TGTGCCAGCAGTAGGACAGATGCGAACACTGAAGCTTTCTTT	CASSRTDANTEAFF
NA	TRBJ2-2	TRBV6-4	NA	TGTGCCAGCAGTGAGACTAGCACCGGGGAGCTGTTTTTT	CASSETSTGELFF
NA	TRBJ1-2	TRBV5-1	TRBD1	TGCGCCAGCAGCTTGGGGACAGGGGTTGGCCTATATGGCTACACCTTC	CASSLGTGVGLYGYTF
NA	TRBJ2-3	TRBV7-3	TRBD2	TGTGCCAGCAGCTTAATGCGGGGGGGCAAGGCAGATACGCAGTATTTT	CASSLMRGGKADTQYF
NA	TRBJ1-2	TRBV18	NA	TGTGCCAGCTCACCATACTCCGACAGCACTAACTATGGCTACACCTTC	CASSPYSDSTNYGYTF
NA	TRBJ2-4	TRBV5-1	NA	TGCGCCAGCAGGGAGGTAGGCGGCTCTGCCAACATTCAGTACTTC	CASREVGGSANIQYF
NA	TRBJ1-2	TRBV5-6	NA	TGTGCCAGCAGCTTGGGGGTCGATCCGGGGCTGAGGGGCTACACCTTC	CASSLGVDPGLRGYTF
NA	TRBJ1-2	TRBV5-1	NA	TGCGCCAGCAGCTTGAACAGCGGGGACCCTATCTTC	CASSLNSGDPIF
NA	TRBJ2-1	TRBV29-1	NA	TGCAGCGTTGATGGGTATGAGCAGTTCTTC	CSVDGYEQFF
once	TRBJ1-4	TRBV18	TRBD1	TGTGCCAGCTCACCGGGACAGAATGAAAAACTGTTTTTT	CASSPGQNEKLFF